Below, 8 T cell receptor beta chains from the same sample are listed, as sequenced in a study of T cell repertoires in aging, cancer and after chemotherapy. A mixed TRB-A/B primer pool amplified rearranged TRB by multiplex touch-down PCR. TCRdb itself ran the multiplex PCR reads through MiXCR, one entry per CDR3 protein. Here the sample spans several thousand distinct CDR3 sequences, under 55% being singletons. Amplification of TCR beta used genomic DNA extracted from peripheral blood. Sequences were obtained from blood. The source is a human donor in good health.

CDR3 DNA sequence: TGTGCCAGCAGCCTCTATGGGGTCAGTGCCTCAGAGACCCAGTACTTC. This gives the protein CASSLYGVSASETQYF. The chain uses TRBV6-5 and TRBJ2-5, with D unclear. Trimming stripped 6 bases from V and 4 bases from J, with 21 bases between. This CDR3 is 16 amino acids long. Germline V gene sequence: CDR1 MNHEY, CDR2 SVGAGI.

The CDR3 DNA is TGTGCCAGCAGTTGGGGGGGGGAAAACACCGGGGAGCTGTTTTTT. Its protein product is CASSWGGENTGELFF. The chain links TRBV28 to TRBJ2-2, with 7 bases that match TRBD2. After removal of 4 bases from V and 2 bases from J, the junction contained 4 bases not matched to a gene. Germline V gene data show CDR1 as MDHEN and CDR2 as SYDVKM. The CDR3 is made up of 15 amino acids.

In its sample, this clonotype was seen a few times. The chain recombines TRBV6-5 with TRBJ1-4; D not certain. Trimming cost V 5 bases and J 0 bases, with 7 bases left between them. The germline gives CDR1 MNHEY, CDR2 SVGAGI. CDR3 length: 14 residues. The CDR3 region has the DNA TGTGCCAGCAGTACCAAGGCAACTAATGAAAAACTGTTTTTT. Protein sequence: CASSTKATNEKLFF.

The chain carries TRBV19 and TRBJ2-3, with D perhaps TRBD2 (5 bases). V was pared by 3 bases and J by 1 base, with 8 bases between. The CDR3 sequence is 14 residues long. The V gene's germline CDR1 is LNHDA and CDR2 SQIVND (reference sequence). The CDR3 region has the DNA TGTGCCAGTAGTATTCCCGGGGGCACAGATACGCAGTATTTT. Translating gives CASSIPGGTDTQYF. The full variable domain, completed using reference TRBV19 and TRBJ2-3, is DGGITQSPKYLFRKEGQNVTLSCEQNLNHDAMYWYRQDPGQGLRLIYYSQIVNDFQKGDIAEGYSVSREKKESFPLTVTSAQKNPTAFYLCASSIPGGTDTQYFGPGTRLTVL.

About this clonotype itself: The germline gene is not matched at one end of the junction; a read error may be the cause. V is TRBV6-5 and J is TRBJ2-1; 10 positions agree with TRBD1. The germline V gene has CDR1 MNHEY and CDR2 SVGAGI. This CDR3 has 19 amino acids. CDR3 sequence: CAISVWDRGGPSSYNEQFF. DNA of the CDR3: TGTGCCATCAGTGTGTGGGACAGGGGTGGACCGAGCTCCTACAATGAGCAGTTCTTC.

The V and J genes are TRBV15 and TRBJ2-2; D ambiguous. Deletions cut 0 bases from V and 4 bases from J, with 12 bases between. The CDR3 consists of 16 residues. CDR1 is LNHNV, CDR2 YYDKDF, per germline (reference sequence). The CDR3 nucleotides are TGTGCCACCAGCAGAGACCTGGCCCAAATCACCGGGGAGCTGTTTTTT. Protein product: CATSRDLAQITGELFF. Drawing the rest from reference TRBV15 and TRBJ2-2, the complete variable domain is DAMVIQNPRYQVTQFGKPVTLSCSQTLNHNVMYWYQQKSSQAPKLLFHYYDKDFNNEADTPDNFQSRRPNTSFCFLDIRSPGLGDTAMYLCATSRDLAQITGELFFGEGSRLTVL.

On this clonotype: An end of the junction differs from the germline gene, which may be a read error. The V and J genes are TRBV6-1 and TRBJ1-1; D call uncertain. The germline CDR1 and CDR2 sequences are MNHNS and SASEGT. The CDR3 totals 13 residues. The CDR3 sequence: CAISDEVNTEAFF. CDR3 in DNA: TGTGCCATCAGTGATGAGGTAAACACTGAAGCTTTCTTT.

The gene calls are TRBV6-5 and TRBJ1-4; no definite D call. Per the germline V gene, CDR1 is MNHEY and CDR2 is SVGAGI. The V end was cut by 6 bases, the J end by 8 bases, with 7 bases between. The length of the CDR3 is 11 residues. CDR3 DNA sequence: TGTGCCAGCAGCACGACCGAAAAACTGTTTTTT. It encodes CASSTTEKLFF.